This paragraph covers one TCR beta chain sequence. The sample originates from a study of control samples from healthy donors and cancer patients. The CDR3 sequence is 14 residues long. Trimming took 4 bases from V and 9 from J; bases not matched to a gene: 7. Germline CDR1 is LNHDA and CDR2 is SQIVND (reference sequence). Measured with immunoSEQ multiplex PCR; TCRdb has only the in-frame clones, and not every one. The top ten clones hold 1.4% of a sample with 170,000 or so clones, about 90% of them seen once. The chain combines TRBV19 with TRBJ1-5; 9 nucleotides align to TRBD1. Sequencing was performed on blood. This clonotype was obtained from a woman aged 50 to 60 in good health. For the CDR3, the DNA is TGTGCCAGTAGTACTACAGGGGGCGTTCCGCCCCAGCATTTT. This codes for CASSTTGGVPPQHF. The full variable domain, its missing parts supplied by reference TRBV19 and TRBJ1-5, is DGGITQSPKYLFRKEGQNVTLSCEQNLNHDAMYWYRQDPGQGLRLIYYSQIVNDFQKGDIAEGYSVSREKKESFPLTVTSAQKNPTAFYLCASSTTGGVPPQHFGDGTRLSIL.